This record covers a single T cell receptor (beta chain). In its sample, this clone was seen once. It lacks a known antigen. The sample holds no much larger clone one base away, and base qualities are not on file. Libraries were prepared through the immunoSEQ multiplex PCR assay. DNA from the cultured and isolated CD4+ T cells underwent TCR beta CDR3 sequencing. From the authors' description of their analysis: Non-productive TCR sequences were discarded, and reads were trimmed to the CDR3 region, with only CDR3s of 7 or more amino acids retained. Antigen-specific clonotypes were identified with the MANAFEST web app by comparing expansion in peptide wells against reference cultures. To be called positive, a clone needed expansion at FDR<0.05 compared with the reference and with all other wells, an odds ratio greater than 5, and a frequency greater than 0.1% in two replicate wells. A clonotype was called cross-reactive if it was significantly expanded both in SARS-CoV-2 spike wells and in at least one common cold coronavirus spike condition. CDR3 similarity was assessed by Levenshtein distance using the stringdist R package, and unrooted trees were constructed with ape in R 3.6.1. TCRdb retrieved this table from immuneACCESS and kept in-frame rearrangements only. Not all clones are present; in checked studies, unresolved V genes account for under half, and no reason is known for the remainder. V and J calls and clone size come straight from that table; D and trimming were deduced from the DNA. This sample has about 22,000 clones in its table, and over 60% of those were observed once. The ten largest clones capture approximately 10% of the sample.

These data are taken from a study of vaccination effects on CD4 cells after COVID-19 (dated by TCRdb to between 2021 and 2023). Some background on the complete study: Post-vaccine samples across the study were collected a median of 72 days after the second dose, with a range of 14 to 241. In both COVID-19 convalescent patients and infection-naive vaccine recipients, the study compared SARS-CoV-2 spike-specific CD4+ TCR repertoires from before mRNA vaccination with those from after it. A total of 10 COVID-19 convalescent patients and a few SARS-CoV-2-naive healthy vaccine recipients were included in the full study. Cultures from other donors in the study were sequenced with the Oncomine TCR Beta short-read assay on an Illumina iSeq 100. Results and caveats for the whole study, not just this receptor: Both infection-induced and vaccine-induced clones contracted markedly at late post-vaccination timepoints, which is consistent with waning T cell responses. Only a small number of convalescent patients were included, and no early post-infection timepoints were available, which limited the study. In healthy vaccine recipients, vaccine-induced clones were almost all SARS-CoV-2 mono-reactive, with only 1 of 255 cross-reactive with common cold coronaviruses.

To identify antigen-specific CD4+ T cell clonotypes by their expansion, the ViraFEST assay first stimulated PBMC with viral peptide pools and then applied TCR sequencing. After less than eleven days of culture, CD4+ T cells were isolated with the EasySep CD4+ T cell isolation kit. Two doses of either the BNT162b2 or the mRNA-1273 mRNA SARS-CoV-2 vaccine were administered to participants. The absence of prior SARS-CoV-2 infection in healthy vaccine recipients was confirmed by negative nucleocapsid antibodies before and after vaccination. Each well held roughly 2.2 million PBMC cultured in IMDM containing roughly 5% human AB serum, 8.5 to 10 IU/ml IL-2 and gentamicin, along with about 9.5 ug/ml peptides. Half of the culture medium was replaced with fresh IL-2-containing medium on days 3 and 7. Unless otherwise noted, each peptide stimulation condition was cultured in triplicate wells. Using Ficoll-Paque Plus gradient centrifugation, PBMC were separated from whole blood and then either used fresh or cryopreserved at -140C. The overlapping peptide pools covered the spike proteins of SARS-CoV-2 and of the common cold coronaviruses HCoV-NL63, HCoV-OC43 and HCoV-229E. The QIAamp micro DNA kit was used to extract genomic DNA from the cultured CD4+ T cells.

Based on the germline V gene, the CDR1 and CDR2 sequences are SGHAT and FQNNGV. At the junction V is shortened by 0 bases and J by 5 bases, with 16 bases in between. The CDR3, cysteine through phenylalanine, is 16 amino acids long. Just the 48-base CDR3 DNA is kept, in frame starting at base 1. The starting material was CD4+ T cells from PBMCs cultured with HCoV-NL63 spike peptides, obtained after COVID-19 vaccination. This specimen's cell subset or site label, interpreted: HCoV-NL63 spike overlapping peptide pool stimulation. The receptor was derived from a human donor who received a COVID-19 vaccine. The chain links TRBV11-2 with TRBJ1-1, with no confident D gene call. CDR3 protein: CASSLELGKARTEAFF. The nucleotide sequence is given as TGTGCCAGCAGCTTAGAGTTAGGTAAGGCAAGGACTGAAGCTTTCTTT. The reference TRBV11-2 and TRBJ1-1 proteins fill in what lies around the CDR3, so the full variable domain reads EAGVAQSPRYKIIEKRQSVAFWCNPISGHATLYWYQQILGQGPKLLIQFQNNGVVDDSQLPKDRFSAERLKGVDSTLKIQPAKLEDSAVYLCASSLELGKARTEAFFGQGTRLTVV.